The clone carrying this TCR beta chain was counted only a few times. A second PCR, run for roughly 7 to 12 cycles, used a sample-barcoded 5' primer plus a J-beta primer mix. Sequencing recovered at least 3 million CDR3-containing paired-end reads from each sample. TCRdb reprocessed the 5' RACE reads via MiXCR and lists one record per CDR3 protein. The sample records hundreds of thousands of distinct CDR3 sequences, 45% to 60% being singletons. The sample comes from a study of blood T cells in healthy people across ages. V shed 7 bases, J shed 4 bases, and the junction held 6 bases outside the gene matches. Germline values: CDR1 MDHEN, CDR2 SYDVKM. The CDR3 is made up of 14 amino acids.

The sample was blood. The receptor was derived from an elderly woman in good health. The chain links TRBV28 to TRBJ2-3, with 9 bases identical to TRBD1. The CDR3 DNA reads as TGTGCCAGCATCCCGGGACAGGGCCCAGATACGCAGTATTTT. This codes for CASIPGQGPDTQYF.